These 26 T cell receptor beta chains came from one sample sequenced in a study of tumor and adjacent non-tumor tissue in lung cancer. This sample's RNA came from whole unsorted tissue. Three rounds of nested PCR, following a modified ARM-PCR protocol, produced the TCRbeta library. MiXCR, run by TCRdb on the multiplex PCR reads, gives a single entry per CDR3 protein. This table holds approximately 100,000 distinct CDR3 sequences, roughly 80% found once. The specimen was lung tumor tissue. The receptors derive from a woman in her sixties or seventies with non-small cell lung cancer.

Remarks on this clonotype: Compared with germline, one end of the junction differs, possibly owing to a read error. V is TRBV11-2 and J is TRBJ1-2, with TRBD1 matching over 7 bases. CDR3 length: 15 amino acids. In germline, CDR1 is SGHAT, CDR2 FQNNGV. The CDR3 nucleotides are TGTGCCAACAGCTTAGTATGGGACAGCCCGCATGGTTACACCTTC. Amino acids: CANSLVWDSPHGYTF.

As concerns this clonotype: The CDR3 does not close with the conserved phenylalanine or tryptophan, likely indicating a read error. This chain uses TRBV20-1 with TRBJ1-6, with TRBD1 matching over 7 bases. The germline gives CDR1 DFQATT, CDR2 SNEGSKA (reference sequence). CDR3 length: 12 amino acids. The DNA of the CDR3 is TGCAGCCCGACAGGGTATAATTCACCCCTCCACATT. The encoded protein is CSPTGYNSPLHI.

This clonotype was seen only once. The DNA is omitted, as the CDR3 cannot be located on it reliably, and the CDR3 follows TCRdb's listing. This chain joins TRBV21-1 and TRBJ1-2. TRBV21-1 is shown as a pseudogene. With termini counted, the CDR3 has 12 amino acids. The CDR3: CASSKGDYGCTF.

Only a few counts were recorded for this clonotype. Since the CDR3 does not end with the conserved phenylalanine or tryptophan, this likely comes from a read error. The CDR3 sequence: CAISGTGVDVQYL. The CDR3 DNA sequence: TGTGCCATCAGCGGGACAGGGGTCGACGTGCAGTACTTA. V gene TRBV10-3 combines with J gene TRBJ2-7; 10 bases line up with TRBD1. The CDR3 is 13 residues long. CDR1 is ENHRY, CDR2 SYGVKD, per germline. V lost 6 bases and J lost 9; bases outside the gene matches: 8.

Note on this clonotype: A read error may account for a junction end that differs from germline. This chain joins TRBV11-3 and TRBJ2-1; TRBD2 is a possible D gene (6 bases). Germline V gene data show CDR1 as SGHNT and CDR2 as YENEEA. The CDR3 totals 17 residues. CDR3 region: CASSLELNNGSHNEQLF. In DNA, the CDR3 is TGTGCCAGCAGCTTAGAGTTGAATAACGGGAGCCATAATGAGCAGCTCTTC.

V is TRBV7-8 and J is TRBJ1-3, with TRBD1 as a possible D gene (5 bases). Germline V gives CDR1 SGHVS, CDR2 FQNEAQ. The CDR3 sequence is 15 residues long. The CDR3 nucleotides are TGTGCTAACAGCTTAGAGGGGTACTCTGGAAACACCATATATTTT. Residues: CANSLEGYSGNTIYF. Full variable domain (rest looked up from reference TRBV7-8 and TRBJ1-3): GAGVSQSPRYKVAKRGQDVALRCDPISGHVSLFWYQQALGQGPEFLTYFQNEAQLDKSGLPSDRFFAERPEGSVSTLKIQRTQQEDSAVYLCANSLEGYSGNTIYFGEGSWLTVV.

A note on this clonotype: It may be a read error: a sequence one base away is much more abundant. The V gene is TRBV20-1, the J gene TRBJ2-3, with 7 bases matching TRBD2. Germline loops: CDR1 DFQATT, CDR2 SNEGSKA (reference sequence). This CDR3 is 14 amino acids long. This chain's CDR3 is CSARAGDSTDTQCF. The CDR3 DNA reads as TGCAGTGCTAGGGCGGGGGACTCCACAGATACGCAGTGTTTT.

With regard to this clonotype: Given a much more abundant clone one base away, this may be a read error. The genes are TRBV29-1 and TRBJ1-2; 12 bases align to TRBD1. This CDR3 has 15 amino acids. Germline V gene lookup returns CDR1 SQVTM and CDR2 ANQGSEA. The CDR3 protein is CSIEGGTGGNYGYTF. CDR3 in DNA: TGCAGCATTGAAGGCGGGACAGGGGGCAACTATGGCTACACCTTC.

Turning to this clonotype: The junction departs from germline at one end; a sequencing error may be responsible. V gene TRBV11-2 combines with J gene TRBJ2-2, with D perhaps TRBD1 (7 bases). The germline gives CDR1 SGHAT, CDR2 FQNNGV. This CDR3 has 14 amino acids. The CDR3 loop reads CASRRLGGTGELYF. Here the CDR3 DNA reads TGTGCCAGCAGGAGACTAGGGGGCACAGGGGAGCTGTATTTT.

In the case of this clonotype: Germline is not matched at one junction end, which may reflect a read error. The rearrangement uses TRBV11-3 and TRBJ2-7, with TRBD1 matching over 7 bases. Germline lookup yields CDR1 SGHNT and CDR2 YENEEA. This CDR3 region has 15 residues. CDR3: CASNLDGTVSYEQYF. CDR3 DNA: TGTGCCAGCAACTTAGACGGGACAGTTTCCTACGAGCAGTACTTC.

This clonotype was seen ten or more times. The V gene is TRBV20-1, the J gene TRBJ2-7; possibly TRBD2 for D (6 bases). Germline V gene lookup returns CDR1 DFQATT and CDR2 SNEGSKA (reference sequence). The CDR3 loop spans 12 amino acids. Trimming cost V 4 bases and J 0 bases, with 7 bases left between them. As DNA, the CDR3 is TGCAGTGCTACCGGGAGCTCCTACGAGCAGTACTTC. Translation: CSATGSSYEQYF.

This clonotype has more than one count but fewer than ten. At one end the junction does not follow the germline gene, possibly because of a read error. The chain employs TRBV20-1 and TRBJ2-3; D is perhaps TRBD2 (5 bases). Germline V lookup: CDR1 DFQATT, CDR2 SNEGSKA (reference sequence). CDR3 size: 14 residues. The CDR3 sequence is CSARDHPSTDTHYF. In DNA form, the CDR3 reads TGCAGTGCTAGAGACCATCCTAGCACAGATACGCATTATTTT.

For this clonotype: This may stem from a read error, because a much larger clone lies one nucleotide away. The chain combines TRBV6-1 with TRBJ1-2, with no clear D. Germline CDR1 and CDR2: MNHNS and SASEGT. The CDR3 covers 14 residues. Trimming stripped 4 bases from V and 3 bases from J, with 12 bases between. The CDR3 sequence is CASSASTSYYGYTF. CDR3 DNA sequence: TGTGCCAGCAGTGCCTCGACAAGTTACTATGGCTACACCTTC.

In regard to this clonotype: Relative to the germline gene, one junction end is altered; a read error may explain this. The chain joins TRBV11-2 to TRBJ1-5; 7 bases match TRBD1. The CDR3 runs to 13 residues. Per germline, CDR1 SGHAT and CDR2 FQNNGV. The CDR3 nucleotides are TGTGCCAGCTCCCGGCACAGGGGCCAGCACCAGCATTTC. Translating gives CASSRHRGQHQHF.

A remark on this clonotype: No conserved phenylalanine or tryptophan ends this CDR3, so it is likely a read error. The DNA is left out, because the CDR3 cannot be placed on it with certainty; the CDR3 is given as TCRdb lists it. This chain links TRBV20-1 with TRBJ2-2. CDR1 is DFQATT and CDR2 is SNEGSKA in the germline V gene (reference sequence). A total of 13 residues make up the CDR3, ends included. The CDR3 loop reads CSALDRFTEELFY.

This clonotype came up once. The chain combines TRBV11-2 with TRBJ1-5; 9 bases are shared with TRBD1. From germline, CDR1 is SGHAT and CDR2 FQNNGV. CDR3 length: 13 residues. CDR3 sequence reads: CESSRDRAQPQHF. The CDR3 DNA is TGTGAAAGCTCCCGGGACAGGGCTCAGCCCCAGCATTTT.

Concerning this clonotype itself: Given the absence of the conserved phenylalanine or tryptophan at the CDR3 end, a read error is likely. The genes are TRBV29-1 and TRBJ2-5; D is perhaps TRBD2 (6 bases). Trimming cost V 6 bases and J 5 bases, with 22 bases left between them. Germline CDR1 SQVTM, CDR2 ANQGSEA. The CDR3 totals 15 residues. CDR3 amino acids: CSVNRGCGTLETQYL. CDR3 DNA: TGCAGCGTAAACCGGGGGTGCGGGACCTTGGAGACCCAGTACTTA.

This clonotype came up a few times. This may arise from a read error, as a much more abundant clone is one base away. The chain recombines TRBV6-5 with TRBJ1-2, with a weak D call TRBD1 (5 bases). CDR3 length: 13 amino acids. Germline-derived CDR1 and CDR2 are MNHEY and SVGAGI. CDR3 nucleotides: TGTGTCAGCAGCCCCGGGGCAGACTATGGCTACACCTTC. It is translated as CVSSPGADYGYTF.

As regards this clonotype: An end of the junction does not agree with germline; a read error may underlie this. CDR3 sequence: CAGSLGSQVSTDTQYF. Here the CDR3 DNA reads TGTGCCGGCAGCTTAGGATCACAGGTTAGCACAGATACGCAGTATTTT. V usage is TRBV11-2 and J usage is TRBJ2-3, with D possibly matching TRBD1 (5 bases). This CDR3 is 16 amino acids long. Germline-derived CDR1 and CDR2 are SGHAT and FQNNGV.

Of note for this clonotype: With a much larger clone just one base away, this may be a read error. The V gene is TRBV6-2 or TRBV6-3, the J gene TRBJ2-7; 8 bases fit TRBD1. Germline CDR1 is MNHEY and CDR2 is SVGEGT. There are 12 residues in the CDR3. Trimming cost V 8 bases and J 5 bases; bases outside gene matches: 5. CDR3 sequence: CASGQGNDEQYF. The CDR3 coding sequence is TGTGCCAGCGGACAGGGCAATGACGAGCAGTACTTC.

Turning to this clonotype: The junction departs from the called germline gene at one end, perhaps through a read error. The V call is TRBV29-1, the J call TRBJ2-5; possibly TRBD2 for D (5 bases). Germline CDR1 and CDR2: SQVTM and ANQGSEA. This CDR3 is built from 15 residues. The CDR3 DNA follows: TGCAGCGCTGATTATGGGAGAGGTCCTCAAGAGACCCGGTACTTC. This translates into CSADYGRGPQETRYF.

Concerning this clonotype: A much more abundant neighbour one base away suggests this may be a read error. The CDR3 DNA follows: TGTGCTAGTGGTTTGAGCACCGAATTGAATACGCAGTATTTT. It translates to CASGLSTELNTQYF. This chain uses TRBV12-5 with TRBJ2-3; D is unresolved. CDR1 is LGHNT and CDR2 is FRNRAP in the germline V gene. This CDR3 spans 14 amino acids. V shed 2 bases and J shed 7 bases, with 13 bases lying between them.

Notes on this clonotype: The junction departs from germline at one end; a sequencing error may be responsible. The chain joins TRBV11-2 to TRBJ1-5; TRBD1 aligns across 8 bases. Germline CDR1 reads SGHAT; CDR2 reads FQNNGV. The CDR3 spans 13 residues. CDR3 bases: TGTGTCAGCTCCCGGGACAGGCATCAGCCCCAGCATTTC. This encodes CVSSRDRHQPQHF.

The rearrangement joins TRBV4-3 to TRBJ2-2; possibly TRBD2 for D (5 bases). Per the germline V gene, CDR1 is LGHNA and CDR2 is YSLEER. Trimming took 0 bases from V and 17 from J, leaving 28 bases between them. The CDR3 contains 17 residues. CDR3: CASSQETHTANTGVLFF. In nucleotides, the CDR3 is TGCGCCAGCAGCCAAGAAACCCATACGGCGAACACCGGGGTGCTTTTTTTT.

This clonotype is a singleton in its sample. The final CDR3 position lacks the conserved phenylalanine or tryptophan, pointing to a likely read error. V usage is TRBV10-3 and J usage is TRBJ1-1; possibly TRBD1 for D (5 bases). CDR1 ENHRY and CDR2 SYGVKD come from the germline V gene. The CDR3 length is 15 residues. CDR3 in DNA: TGTGGCATCAGTGCAGAAGATAGGGGATACACTGAAGCTTTCTAT. Encoded protein: CGISAEDRGYTEAFY.

As to this clonotype: The junction does not match germline at one end; this may be a read error. CDR3 region: CANSTGVGLAGHIQYF. The CDR3 region has the DNA TGTGCCAACAGTACGGGGGTTGGACTAGCGGGTCACATCCAGTACTTC. This chain links TRBV6-6 with TRBJ2-5, with 11 nucleotides matching TRBD2. CDR3 length equals 16 residues. Germline V CDR1 and CDR2: MNHNY, SVGAGI (reference sequence).